Each of the 22 T cell receptor beta chains below was sequenced from the same sample in a study of cytomegalovirus exposure and HLA in healthy donors. Clones were sequenced by immunoSEQ multiplex PCR, and TCRdb holds only the in-frame ones, with some missing. The sample carries some 68,000 clones, 96% recorded once. Material for sequencing was PBMCs. These receptors were collected from a man aged 18 to 29 in good health and CMV-seronegative.

CDR3 region: CASRGQGISYEQYF. CDR3 in DNA: TGTGCCAGCAGGGGACAGGGGATCTCCTACGAGCAGTACTTC. The chain recombines TRBV6-1 with TRBJ2-7, with 10 bases fitting TRBD1. In germline, CDR1 is MNHNS, CDR2 SASEGT. CDR3 length: 14 residues. The trim removed 6 bases at V and 0 bases at J, leaving 2 bases unmatched.

CDR3 in DNA: TGTGCCAGTAGTATAGACGGCAGGGGGCTTCAGCCCCAGCATTTT. Translating gives CASSIDGRGLQPQHF. The chain has TRBV19 and TRBJ1-5, with TRBD1 matching 8 bases. J gave up 6 bases and V 0 bases, and 4 bases lay outside the gene matches. Germline V gives CDR1 LNHDA, CDR2 SQIVND (reference sequence). This CDR3 has 15 residues.

This clone was observed once. The CDR3 here is CAWAGSYEQYF. In DNA form, the CDR3 reads TGTGCCTGGGCAGGCTCCTACGAGCAGTACTTC. The V and J genes are TRBV30 and TRBJ2-7; D is undetermined. The CDR3 contains 11 residues. Trimming stripped 5 bases from V and 0 bases from J, with 5 bases between. Germline loops: CDR1 GTSNPN, CDR2 SVGIG (reference sequence).

This clone appeared once. The genes are TRBV27 and TRBJ2-5; 8 bases fit TRBD2. The tail of the sequence fits TRBJ2-7 better, so the J call may be wrong. The CDR3 is 16 residues long. The germline CDR1 and CDR2 sequences are MNHEY and SMNVEV (reference sequence). The CDR3 loop is CASSLGPGGPRSEQYF. The CDR3 nucleotides read TGTGCCAGCAGTTTAGGTCCGGGAGGGCCTCGGAGCGAGCAGTACTTC.

V and J are TRBV10-3 and TRBJ2-4, with D possibly TRBD1 on 6 matching bases. CDR1 is ENHRY, CDR2 SYGVKD, per germline. Trimming cost V 6 bases and J 2 bases, with 11 bases left between them. This CDR3 is 14 amino acids long. In nucleotides, the CDR3 is TGTGCCATCAGGGGGGACAACCCCAAAAACATTCAGTACTTC. This translates into CAIRGDNPKNIQYF.

This clone was counted a few times. Because the CDR3's place on the DNA is in doubt, the DNA is left out and the CDR3 is given as listed by TCRdb. The chain links TRBV5-1 to TRBJ2-1; the table names TRBD1, a call not compared with the DNA. Counting both end residues, the CDR3 totals 14 amino acids. The germline CDR1 and CDR2 sequences are SGHRS and YFSETQ. The CDR3 loop is CASSFGPGSDEQFF.

This chain connects TRBV9 to TRBJ1-2; 9 bases match TRBD1. CDR1 SGDLS and CDR2 YYNGEE come from the germline V gene. The CDR3 is 15 residues long. V gave up 4 bases and J gave up 4 bases; unmatched junction bases: 8. CDR3 residues: CASSLTGTGPYGYTF. The DNA of the CDR3 is TGTGCCAGCAGCTTAACCGGGACAGGGCCCTATGGCTACACCTTC.

CDR3 protein: CASSPAETIAATDTQYF. CDR3 bases: TGTGCCAGCAGCCCCGCGGAAACCATTGCCGCCACAGATACGCAGTATTTT. The V gene is TRBV11-3, the J gene TRBJ2-3; D is uncertain. V shed 5 bases and J shed 2 bases, with 20 bases lying between them. This CDR3 has 17 amino acids. Germline lookup yields CDR1 SGHNT and CDR2 YENEEA.

The chain recombines TRBV9 with TRBJ2-3; 8 bases line up with TRBD1. V lost 6 bases and J lost 6; bases outside the gene matches: 3. Germline CDR1 reads SGDLS; CDR2 reads YYNGEE. The CDR3 spans 12 residues. This chain's CDR3 is CASKGDRDTQYF. The CDR3 DNA follows: TGTGCCAGCAAGGGGGACAGGGATACGCAGTATTTT.

The rearrangement uses TRBV6-1 and TRBJ1-6; the D is unclear. The ends were cut back, 0 bases at V and 3 bases at J, with 9 bases in the middle. Germline CDR1 and CDR2: MNHNS and SASEGT. This CDR3 contains 16 residues. DNA for the CDR3: TGTGCCAGCAGTGAAGCTTGGGCTCTCTATAATTCACCCCTCCACTTT. This gives the protein CASSEAWALYNSPLHF.

The gene calls are TRBV27 and TRBJ2-7; the match to TRBD1 covers 7 bases. V gave up 5 bases and J gave up 1 base; unmatched junction bases: 8. The germline V gene has CDR1 MNHEY and CDR2 SMNVEV (reference sequence). The CDR3 runs 15 residues. Here the CDR3 reads CASSLRTGKSYEQYF. The CDR3 DNA is TGTGCCAGCAGTCTAAGGACAGGAAAGTCCTACGAGCAGTACTTC.

The chain links TRBV21-1 to TRBJ1-1; the D call of TRBD1 is as the table states it, not checked on the DNA. TRBV21-1 is labeled a pseudogene. The CDR3 totals 17 residues. The CDR3 sequence: CASSKPRDIRVNTEAFF. The CDR3 DNA reads TGTGCCAGCAGCAAACCCAGGGACATTCGGGTGAACACTGAAGCTTTCTTT.

This chain links TRBV7-2 with TRBJ2-5, with 9 bases matching TRBD2. With 5 bases clipped from V and 5 bases from J, the junction kept 9 bases outside the gene matches. The CDR3 is 15 residues long. Germline V gene sequence: CDR1 SGHTA, CDR2 FQGNSA. The CDR3 reads CASSRSGSTAETQYF. Here the CDR3 DNA reads TGTGCCAGCAGCCGTAGCGGGAGTACGGCGGAGACCCAGTACTTC.

The rearrangement links TRBV6-6 to TRBJ1-1, with D uncertain. V gave up 0 bases and J gave up 5 bases, with 16 bases separating them. The CDR3 sequence is 16 residues long. Germline V gene data show CDR1 as MNHNY and CDR2 as SVGAGI (reference sequence). CDR3 nucleotides: TGTGCCAGCAGTTACTCGAGAGCTCTGGCGGAGACTGAAGCTTTCTTT. This encodes CASSYSRALAETEAFF.

In this sample, this clone turned up once. CDR3 bases: TGTGCCACTAGAACGGGACACAGCACAGATACGCAGTATTTT. This encodes CATRTGHSTDTQYF. The J gene is TRBJ2-3, the V gene TRBV10-3; D is possibly TRBD1 (6 bases). The germline V gene encodes CDR1 ENHRY and CDR2 SYGVKD. This CDR3 has 14 residues. Trimming left V 10 bases short and J 0 bases short, with 14 bases between.

The rearrangement uses TRBV19 and TRBJ2-7, with TRBD1 matching over 8 bases. Per the germline V gene, CDR1 is LNHDA and CDR2 is SQIVND (reference sequence). The CDR3 loop spans 13 amino acids. V trimming: 4 bases; J trimming: 2 bases; junction bases outside the gene matches: 1. This CDR3 reads CASSTQGAYEQYF. DNA of the CDR3: TGTGCCAGTAGTACACAGGGGGCCTACGAGCAGTACTTC.

The chain has TRBV18 and TRBJ1-1, with D uncertain. The ends were cut back, 2 bases at V and 0 bases at J, with 10 bases in the middle. CDR3 size: 15 residues. Per germline, CDR1 KGHSH and CDR2 LQKENI. In nucleotides, the CDR3 is TGTGCCAGCTCACCAGGGCAGAACATGAACACTGAAGCTTTCTTT. Its protein is CASSPGQNMNTEAFF. The full variable domain, in which reference TRBV18 and TRBJ1-1 provide the parts outside the CDR3, is NAGVMQNPRHLVRRRGQEARLRCSPMKGHSHVYWYRQLPEEGLKFMVYLQKENIIDESGMPKERFSAEFPKEGPSILRIQQVVRGDSAAYFCASSPGQNMNTEAFFGQGTRLTVV.

The chain combines TRBV7-2 with TRBJ1-4, with 7 bases aligning to TRBD1. Looked up from germline, CDR1 is SGHTA and CDR2 is FQGNSA. The CDR3 is 12 residues long. The ends lost 4 bases at V and 11 bases at J; junction bases unmatched: 4. CDR3 nucleotides: TGTGCCAGCAGCTCGCAGGGGGACAAACTGTTTTTT. This encodes CASSSQGDKLFF.

The chain joins TRBV9 to TRBJ2-1; the match to TRBD2 covers 11 bases. V lost 2 bases, J lost 9 bases, and 4 bases stayed unmatched. Germline values: CDR1 SGDLS, CDR2 YYNGEE. This CDR3 has 14 residues. The CDR3 sequence: CASSVSGRASEQFF. The CDR3 nucleotides are TGTGCCAGCAGCGTTAGCGGGAGGGCCAGTGAGCAGTTCTTC.

The chain recombines TRBV5-1 with TRBJ2-1; 12 bases are a match to TRBD2. Unmatched junction bases numbered 7, after V lost 0 bases and J lost 9 bases. The CDR3 extends over 16 amino acids. The V gene's germline CDR1 is SGHRS and CDR2 YFSETQ. The CDR3 is CASSLGASGRAIEQFF. The CDR3 DNA reads as TGCGCCAGCAGCTTGGGAGCTAGCGGGAGGGCCATTGAGCAGTTCTTC.

V usage is TRBV7-2 and J usage is TRBJ1-2; D may be TRBD1 (5 bases). The CDR3 runs to 15 residues. The V end was cut by 5 bases, the J end by 0 bases, with 13 bases between. Germline values: CDR1 SGHTA, CDR2 FQGNSA. Here the CDR3 DNA reads TGTGCCAGCAGCAAACAGGCGGCAGCTAACTATGGCTACACCTTC. Residues: CASSKQAAANYGYTF.

The gene calls are TRBV27 and TRBJ1-2; 7 nucleotides line up with TRBD1. CDR1 and CDR2 from the germline V gene are MNHEY and SMNVEV (reference sequence). CDR3 size: 15 residues. Losses at the gene ends were 5 bases for V and 5 bases for J; bases not matched to a gene: 11. The CDR3, as DNA: TGTGCCAGCAGTCCTCGACAGGGAACCCGTTATGGCTACACCTTC. This sequence encodes CASSPRQGTRYGYTF.